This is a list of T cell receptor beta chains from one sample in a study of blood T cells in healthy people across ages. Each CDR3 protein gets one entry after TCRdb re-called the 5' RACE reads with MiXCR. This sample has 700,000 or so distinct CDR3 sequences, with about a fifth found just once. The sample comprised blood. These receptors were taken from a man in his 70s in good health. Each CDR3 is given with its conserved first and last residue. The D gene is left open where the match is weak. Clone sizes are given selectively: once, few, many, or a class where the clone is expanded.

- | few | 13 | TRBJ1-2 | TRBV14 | TGTGCCAGCAGCCAAACCAGGGGTTATGGCTACACCTTC | CASSQTRGYGYTF
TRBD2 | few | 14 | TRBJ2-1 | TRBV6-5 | TGTGCCAGCAGGCGACAGCGGGGGACGAATGAGCAGTTCTTC | CASRRQRGTNEQFF
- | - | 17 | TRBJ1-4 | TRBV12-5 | TGTGCTAGTGGTTTGGGGACTGGTGGGCTCAAAAATGAAAAACTGTTTTTT | CASGLGTGGLKNEKLFF
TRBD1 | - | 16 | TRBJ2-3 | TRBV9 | TGTGCCAGCAGCGTAGGGACAGGGTCTGGGACAGATACGCAGTATTTT | CASSVGTGSGTDTQYF
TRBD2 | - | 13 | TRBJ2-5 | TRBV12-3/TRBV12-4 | TGTGCCAGCACCCGCGGGAGGGCAGAGACCCAGTACTTC | CASTRGRAETQYF
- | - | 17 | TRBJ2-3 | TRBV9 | TGTGCCAGCAGCGGACATGGGACCTTATCTAGCACAGATACGCAGTATTTT | CASSGHGTLSSTDTQYF
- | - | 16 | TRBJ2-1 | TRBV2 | TGTGCCAGTGTTTGGAGCGGCCCCTCCTCATACAATGAGCAGTTCTTC | CASVWSGPSSYNEQFF
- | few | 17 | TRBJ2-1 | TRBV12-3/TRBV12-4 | TGTGCCAGCAGGTCCACCTCTGCCGAGGGAGGATACAATGAGCAGTTCTTC | CASRSTSAEGGYNEQFF
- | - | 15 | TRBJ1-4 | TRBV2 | TGTGCCAGCAGTGAAGAGCCCGGAACTAATGAAAAACTGTTTTTT | CASSEEPGTNEKLFF
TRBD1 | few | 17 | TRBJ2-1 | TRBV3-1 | TGTGCCAGCAGCCTCGACCTCCTCCGGGACAGGGCCCATGAGCAGTTCTTC | CASSLDLLRDRAHEQFF
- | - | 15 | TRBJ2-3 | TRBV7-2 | TGTGCCAGCAGCTTAGAACACCTAAGCACAGATACGCAGTATTTT | CASSLEHLSTDTQYF
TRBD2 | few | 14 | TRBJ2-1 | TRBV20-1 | TGCAGGGTCTTTCGGGGGGAACCCTACAATGAGCAGTTCTTC | CRVFRGEPYNEQFF
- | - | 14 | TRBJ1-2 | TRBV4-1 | TGCGCCAGCAGCCAAGAGCACCTAAGGGATGGCTACACCTTC | CASSQEHLRDGYTF
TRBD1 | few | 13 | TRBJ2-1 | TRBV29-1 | TGCAGCGCTCGGACAGGGGGGGGCAATGAGCAGTTCTTC | CSARTGGGNEQFF
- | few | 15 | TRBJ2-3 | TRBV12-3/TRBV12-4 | TGTGCCAGCAGTTTAAGCGGACTAAAGGCAGATACGCAGTATTTT | CASSLSGLKADTQYF
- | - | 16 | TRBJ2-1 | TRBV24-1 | TGTGCCACCAGTGACCGAGCTCCGAGCTCCTACAATGAGCAGTTCTTC | CATSDRAPSSYNEQFF
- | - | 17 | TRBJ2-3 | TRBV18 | TGTGCCAGCTCAACGCCCCCGTCGGGGTCGGGCACAGATACGCAGTATTTT | CASSTPPSGSGTDTQYF
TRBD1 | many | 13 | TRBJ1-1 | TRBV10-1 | TGCGCCAGCAGTGCACAGGGGAGCACTGAAGCTTTCTTT | CASSAQGSTEAFF
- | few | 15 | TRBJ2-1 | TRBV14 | TGTGCCAGCAGCCAAGCCCTGGGACCCCAAAATGAGCAGTTCTTC | CASSQALGPQNEQFF
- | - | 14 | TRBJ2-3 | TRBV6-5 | TGTGCCAGCAGATTAGACTCCTACGCAGATACGCAGTATTTT | CASRLDSYADTQYF
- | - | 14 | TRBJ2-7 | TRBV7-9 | TGTGCCAGTACGAACCAGGGTCGGTATGAGTCTCAGTACTTC | CASTNQGRYESQYF
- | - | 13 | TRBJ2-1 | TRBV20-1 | TGCAGTGCTATTCATTTCTCCTACAATGAGCAGTTCTTC | CSAIHFSYNEQFF
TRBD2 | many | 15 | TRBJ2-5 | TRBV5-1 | TGCGCCAGCAGCTTAGGAACTAGCGGAAAAGAGACCCAGTACTTC | CASSLGTSGKETQYF
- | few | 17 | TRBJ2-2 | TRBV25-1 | TGTGCCAGCAGGGCATGGGATAGCAGGTCGAACACCGGGGAGCTGTTTTTT | CASRAWDSRSNTGELFF
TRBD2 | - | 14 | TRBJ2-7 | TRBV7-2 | TGTGCCAGCAGCTTAGGCGGGAGTCGCGACGAGCAGTACTTC | CASSLGGSRDEQYF
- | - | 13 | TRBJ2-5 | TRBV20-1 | TGCAGTGCTAGAGTTCAGGGGCGAGAGACCCAGTACTTC | CSARVQGRETQYF
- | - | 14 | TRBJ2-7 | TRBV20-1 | TGCAGTGCTAGGCGGGCTGGCGGCTCCTACGAGCAGTACTTC | CSARRAGGSYEQYF
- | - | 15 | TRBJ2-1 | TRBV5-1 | TGCGCCAGCAGCTTGGGACAGGGTAGCGGCAATGAGCAGTTCTTC | CASSLGQGSGNEQFF
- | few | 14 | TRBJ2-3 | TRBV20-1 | TGCAGTGCTGGGTCGAGACAGGTTTCAGATACGCAGTATTTT | CSAGSRQVSDTQYF
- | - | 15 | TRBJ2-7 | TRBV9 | TGTGCCAGCAGCAGACGGTCGGGGGTTTCCTACGAGCAGTACTTC | CASSRRSGVSYEQYF
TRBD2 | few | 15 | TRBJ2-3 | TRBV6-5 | TGTGCCAGCAGTTACTCTAGCGGGAGTGCAGATACGCAGTATTTT | CASSYSSGSADTQYF
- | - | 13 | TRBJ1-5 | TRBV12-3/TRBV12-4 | TGTGCCAGCAGTTCCAGGGAATATCAGCCCCAGCATTTT | CASSSREYQPQHF
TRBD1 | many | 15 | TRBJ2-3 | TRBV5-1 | TGCGCCAGCAGCTTGGCCCAGGGGGCCACGGATACGCAGTATTTT | CASSLAQGATDTQYF
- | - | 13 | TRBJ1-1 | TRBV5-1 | TGCGCCAGCAGTGGGGAAGCAGGCACTGAAGCTTTCTTT | CASSGEAGTEAFF
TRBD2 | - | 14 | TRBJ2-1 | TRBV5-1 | TGCGCCAGCGCCGCGGGGAGGGACTACAATGAGCAGTTCTTC | CASAAGRDYNEQFF
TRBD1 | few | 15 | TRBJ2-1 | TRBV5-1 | TGCGCCAGCAGCTCCCCGGACAGGGGGTACAATGAGCAGTTCTTC | CASSSPDRGYNEQFF
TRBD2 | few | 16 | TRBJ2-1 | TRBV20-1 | TGCAGTGCTAGAGAGGTCAATAGCGGGAGGGGTAATGAGCAGTTCTTC | CSAREVNSGRGNEQFF
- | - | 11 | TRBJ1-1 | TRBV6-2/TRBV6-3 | TGTGCCAGCGGGCGTTGGACTGAAGCTTTCTTT | CASGRWTEAFF
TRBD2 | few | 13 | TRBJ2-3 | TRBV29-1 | TGCAGCGTTCTCGGGGGAGGGCCGGATACGCAGTATTTT | CSVLGGGPDTQYF
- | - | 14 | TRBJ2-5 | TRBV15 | TGTGCCACCAGCAGAGATCTTGGGTGGGAGACCCAGTACTTC | CATSRDLGWETQYF
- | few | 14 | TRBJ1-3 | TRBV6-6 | TGTGCCAGCACTCCAGGGACTATTGGAAACACCATATATTTT | CASTPGTIGNTIYF
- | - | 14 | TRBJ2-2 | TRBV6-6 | TGTGCCAGCAGAGAACAGGGATACACCGGGGAGCTGTTTTTT | CASREQGYTGELFF
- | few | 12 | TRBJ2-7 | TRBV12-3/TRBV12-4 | TGTGCCAGCAGCCAGACCGTACTCGAGCAGTACTTC | CASSQTVLEQYF
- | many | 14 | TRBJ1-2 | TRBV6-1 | TGTGCCAGCAGTGACGAGGATTGGCGGGAGGGCTACACCTTC | CASSDEDWREGYTF
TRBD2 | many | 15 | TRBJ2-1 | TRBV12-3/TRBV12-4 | TGTGCCAGCAGAACCGGGACTAGCGGAAGGGATGAGCAGTTCTTC | CASRTGTSGRDEQFF
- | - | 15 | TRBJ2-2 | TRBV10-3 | TGTGCCATCAGTGAAAGGGGACAAGTCACCGGGGAGCTGTTTTTT | CAISERGQVTGELFF
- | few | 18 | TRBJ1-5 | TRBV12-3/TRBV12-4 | TGTGCCAGCAGCATCCGGTACGCAGGGGAAGGGGGCAATCAGCCCCAGCATTTT | CASSIRYAGEGGNQPQHF
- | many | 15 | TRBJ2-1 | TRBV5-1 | TGCGCCAGCAGCTTGCGGCGGAGCTCCTACAATGAGCAGTTCTTC | CASSLRRSSYNEQFF